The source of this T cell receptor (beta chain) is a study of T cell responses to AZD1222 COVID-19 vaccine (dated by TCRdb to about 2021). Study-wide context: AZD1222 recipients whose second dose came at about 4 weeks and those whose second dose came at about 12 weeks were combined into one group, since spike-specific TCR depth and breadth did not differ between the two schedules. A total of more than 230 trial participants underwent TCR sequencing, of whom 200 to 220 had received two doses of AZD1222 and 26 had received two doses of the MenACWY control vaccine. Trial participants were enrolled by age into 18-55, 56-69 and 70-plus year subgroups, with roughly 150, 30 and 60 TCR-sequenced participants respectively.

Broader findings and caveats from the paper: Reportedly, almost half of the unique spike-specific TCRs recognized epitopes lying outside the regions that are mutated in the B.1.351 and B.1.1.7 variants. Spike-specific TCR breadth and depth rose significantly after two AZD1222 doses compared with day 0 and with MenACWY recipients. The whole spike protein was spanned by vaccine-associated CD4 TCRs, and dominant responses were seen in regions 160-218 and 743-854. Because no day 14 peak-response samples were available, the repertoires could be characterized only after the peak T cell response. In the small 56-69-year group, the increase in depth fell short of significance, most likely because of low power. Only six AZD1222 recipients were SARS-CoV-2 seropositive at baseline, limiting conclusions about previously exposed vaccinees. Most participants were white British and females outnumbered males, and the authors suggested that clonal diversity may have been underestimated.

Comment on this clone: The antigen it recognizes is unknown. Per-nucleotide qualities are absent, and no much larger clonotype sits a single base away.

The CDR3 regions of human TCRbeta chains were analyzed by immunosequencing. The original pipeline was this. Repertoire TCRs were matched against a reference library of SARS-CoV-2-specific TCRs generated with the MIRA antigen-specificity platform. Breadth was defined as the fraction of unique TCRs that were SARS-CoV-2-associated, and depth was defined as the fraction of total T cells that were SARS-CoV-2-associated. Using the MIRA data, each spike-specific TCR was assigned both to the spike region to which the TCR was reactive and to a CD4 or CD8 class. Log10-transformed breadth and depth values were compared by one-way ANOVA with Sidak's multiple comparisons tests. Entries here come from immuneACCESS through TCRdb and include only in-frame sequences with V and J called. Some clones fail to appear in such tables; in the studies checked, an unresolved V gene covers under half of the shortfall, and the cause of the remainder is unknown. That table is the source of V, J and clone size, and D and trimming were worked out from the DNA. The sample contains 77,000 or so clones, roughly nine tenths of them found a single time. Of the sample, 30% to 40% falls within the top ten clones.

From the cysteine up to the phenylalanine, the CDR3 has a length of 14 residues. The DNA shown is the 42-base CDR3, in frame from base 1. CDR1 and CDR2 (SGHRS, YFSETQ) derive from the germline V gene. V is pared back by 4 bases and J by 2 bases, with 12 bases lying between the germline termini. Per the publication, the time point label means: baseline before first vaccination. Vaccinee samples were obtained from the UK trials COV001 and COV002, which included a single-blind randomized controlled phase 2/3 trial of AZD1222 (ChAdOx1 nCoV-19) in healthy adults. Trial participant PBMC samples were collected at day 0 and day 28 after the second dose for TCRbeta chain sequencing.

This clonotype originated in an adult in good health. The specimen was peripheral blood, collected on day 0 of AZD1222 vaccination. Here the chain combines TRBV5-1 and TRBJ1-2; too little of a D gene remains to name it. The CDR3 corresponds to CASSPPGGNYGYTF. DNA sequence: TGCGCCAGCAGCCCCCCGGGAGGGAACTATGGCTACACCTTC.